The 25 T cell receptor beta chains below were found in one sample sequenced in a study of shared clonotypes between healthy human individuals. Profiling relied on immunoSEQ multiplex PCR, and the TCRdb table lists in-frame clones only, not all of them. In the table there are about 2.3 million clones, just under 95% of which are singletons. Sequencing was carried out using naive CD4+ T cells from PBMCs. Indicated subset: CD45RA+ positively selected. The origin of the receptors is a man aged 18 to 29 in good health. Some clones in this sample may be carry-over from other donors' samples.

As DNA, the CDR3 is TGTGCCAGCAGTGAAGGGAATTATGGCAATCAGCCCCAGCATTTT. Encoded protein: CASSEGNYGNQPQHF. This chain joins TRBV6-1 and TRBJ1-5; D is unclear. The V end was cut by 1 base, the J end by 2 bases, with 9 bases between. The CDR3 has 15 amino acids. Per germline, CDR1 MNHNS and CDR2 SASEGT.

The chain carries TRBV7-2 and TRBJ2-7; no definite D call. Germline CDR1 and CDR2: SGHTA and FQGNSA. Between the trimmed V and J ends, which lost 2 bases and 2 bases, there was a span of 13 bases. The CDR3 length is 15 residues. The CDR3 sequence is CASSLLTVIAYEQYF. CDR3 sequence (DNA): TGTGCCAGCAGCTTATTAACGGTTATCGCCTACGAGCAGTACTTC.

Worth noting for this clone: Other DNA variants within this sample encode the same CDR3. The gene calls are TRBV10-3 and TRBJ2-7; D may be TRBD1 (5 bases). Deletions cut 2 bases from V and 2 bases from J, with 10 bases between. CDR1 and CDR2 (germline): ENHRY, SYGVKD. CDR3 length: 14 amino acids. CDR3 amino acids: CAISERQDTYEQYF. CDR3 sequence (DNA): TGTGCCATCAGTGAGAGGCAGGACACCTACGAGCAGTACTTC.

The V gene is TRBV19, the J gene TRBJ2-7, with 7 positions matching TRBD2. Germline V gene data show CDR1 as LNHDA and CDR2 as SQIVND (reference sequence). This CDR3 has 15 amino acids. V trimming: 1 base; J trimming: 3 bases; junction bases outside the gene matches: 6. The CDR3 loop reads CASSIAASGYYEQYF. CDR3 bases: TGTGCCAGTAGTATAGCCGCTAGCGGTTACTACGAGCAGTACTTC.

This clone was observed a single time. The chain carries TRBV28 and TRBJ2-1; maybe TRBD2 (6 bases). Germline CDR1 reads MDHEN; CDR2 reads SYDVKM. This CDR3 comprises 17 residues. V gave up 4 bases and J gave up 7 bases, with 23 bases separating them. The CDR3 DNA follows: TGTGCCAGCAGTTCCACCCTAACAGCCGTCGGAGGGAATGAGCAGTTCTTC. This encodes CASSSTLTAVGGNEQFF.

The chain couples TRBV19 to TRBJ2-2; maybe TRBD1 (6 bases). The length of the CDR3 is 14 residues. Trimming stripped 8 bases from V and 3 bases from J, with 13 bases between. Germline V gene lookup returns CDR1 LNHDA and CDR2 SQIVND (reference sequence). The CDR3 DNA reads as TGTGCCAGTGGTCCCAGGGGATACACCGGGGAGCTGTTTTTT. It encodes CASGPRGYTGELFF.

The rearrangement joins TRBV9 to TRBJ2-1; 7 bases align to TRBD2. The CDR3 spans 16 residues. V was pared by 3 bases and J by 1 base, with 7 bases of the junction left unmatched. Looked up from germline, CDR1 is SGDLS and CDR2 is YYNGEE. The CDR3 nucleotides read TGTGCCAGCAGCGCTACTAGCGCGAGTTCCTACAATGAGCAGTTCTTC. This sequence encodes CASSATSASSYNEQFF.

The chain's CDR3 is CASSPLGASGTYEQYF. The CDR3 DNA follows: TGTGCCAGCAGCCCCTTAGGGGCTAGCGGTACCTACGAGCAGTACTTC. The V gene is TRBV5-4, the J gene TRBJ2-7; 7 nucleotides line up with TRBD2. The CDR3 is 16 amino acids. V dropped 4 bases and J dropped 2; count of bases not matched to a gene: 12. The germline CDR1 and CDR2 sequences are SGHNT and YYREEE (reference sequence).

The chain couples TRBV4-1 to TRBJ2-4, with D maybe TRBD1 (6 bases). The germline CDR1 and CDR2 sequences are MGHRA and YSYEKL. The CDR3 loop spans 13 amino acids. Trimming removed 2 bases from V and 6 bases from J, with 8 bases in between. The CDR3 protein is CASSQQQGNIQYF. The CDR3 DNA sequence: TGCGCCAGCAGCCAACAACAGGGAAACATTCAGTACTTC.

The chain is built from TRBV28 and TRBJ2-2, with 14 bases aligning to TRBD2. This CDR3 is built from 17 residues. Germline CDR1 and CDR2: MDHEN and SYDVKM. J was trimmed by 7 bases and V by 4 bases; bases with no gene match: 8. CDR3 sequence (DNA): TGTGCCAGCAGTTACCTAAGCGGGACTAGCGGGAGCGGGGAGCTGTTTTTT. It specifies CASSYLSGTSGSGELFF.

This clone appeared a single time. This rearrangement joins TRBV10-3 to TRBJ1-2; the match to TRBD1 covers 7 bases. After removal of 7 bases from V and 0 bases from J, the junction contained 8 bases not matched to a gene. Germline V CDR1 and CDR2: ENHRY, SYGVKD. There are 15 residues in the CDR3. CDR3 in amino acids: CAITDGTEPNYGYTF. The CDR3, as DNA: TGTGCCATCACGGACGGGACAGAGCCTAACTATGGCTACACCTTC.

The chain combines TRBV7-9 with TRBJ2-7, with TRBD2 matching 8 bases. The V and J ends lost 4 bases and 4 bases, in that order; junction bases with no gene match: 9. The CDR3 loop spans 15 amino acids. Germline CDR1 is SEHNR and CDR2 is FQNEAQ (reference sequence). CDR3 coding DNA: TGTGCCAGCAGCTCCCGCGGGGGGAGTTTGTACGAGCAGTACTTC. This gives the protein CASSSRGGSLYEQYF.

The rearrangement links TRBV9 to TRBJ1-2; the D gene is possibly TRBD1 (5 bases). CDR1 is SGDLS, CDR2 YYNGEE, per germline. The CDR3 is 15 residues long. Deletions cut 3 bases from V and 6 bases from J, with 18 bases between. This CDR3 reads CASSDTGRLGDGYTF. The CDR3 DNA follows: TGTGCCAGCAGCGACACGGGACGCCTGGGCGATGGCTACACCTTC.

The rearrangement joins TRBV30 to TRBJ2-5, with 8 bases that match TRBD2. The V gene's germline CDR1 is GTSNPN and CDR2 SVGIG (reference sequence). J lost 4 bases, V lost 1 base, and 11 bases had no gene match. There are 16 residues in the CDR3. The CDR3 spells CAWSAPRGRGGETQYF. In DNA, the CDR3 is TGTGCCTGGAGTGCTCCTCGAGGACGGGGGGGAGAGACCCAGTACTTC.

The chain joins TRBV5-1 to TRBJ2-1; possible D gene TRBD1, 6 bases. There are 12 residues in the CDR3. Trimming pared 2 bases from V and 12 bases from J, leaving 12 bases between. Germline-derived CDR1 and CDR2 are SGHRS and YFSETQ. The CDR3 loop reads CASSFDRTVQFF. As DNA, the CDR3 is TGCGCCAGCAGCTTCGACCGGACAGTGCAGTTCTTC.

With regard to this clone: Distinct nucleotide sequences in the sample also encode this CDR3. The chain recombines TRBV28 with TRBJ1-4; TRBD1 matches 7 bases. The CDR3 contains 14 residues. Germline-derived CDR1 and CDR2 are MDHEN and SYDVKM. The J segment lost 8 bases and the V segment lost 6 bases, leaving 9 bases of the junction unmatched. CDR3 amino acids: CASRPTGIGEKLFF. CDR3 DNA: TGTGCCAGCAGGCCGACAGGGATTGGGGAAAAACTGTTTTTT.

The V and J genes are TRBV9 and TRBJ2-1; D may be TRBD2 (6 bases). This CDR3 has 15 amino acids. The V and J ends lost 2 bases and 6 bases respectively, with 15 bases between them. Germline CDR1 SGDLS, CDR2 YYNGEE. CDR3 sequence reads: CASSVTRSSRNEQFF. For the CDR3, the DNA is TGTGCCAGCAGCGTGACTAGAAGTTCCCGCAATGAGCAGTTCTTC.

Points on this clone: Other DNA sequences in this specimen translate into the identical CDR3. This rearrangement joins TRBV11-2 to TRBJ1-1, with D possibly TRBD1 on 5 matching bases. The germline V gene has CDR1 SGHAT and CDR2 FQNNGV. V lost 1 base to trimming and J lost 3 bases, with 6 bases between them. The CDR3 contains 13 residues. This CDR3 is CASSLGGDTEAFF. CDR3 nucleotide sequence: TGTGCCAGCAGCTTAGGGGGGGACACTGAAGCTTTCTTT.

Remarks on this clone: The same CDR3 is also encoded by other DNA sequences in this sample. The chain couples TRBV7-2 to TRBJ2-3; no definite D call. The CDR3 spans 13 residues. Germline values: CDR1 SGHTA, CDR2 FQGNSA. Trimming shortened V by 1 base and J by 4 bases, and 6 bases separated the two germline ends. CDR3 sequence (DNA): TGTGCCAGCAGCTTAGTTGGGGCAGATACGCAGTATTTT. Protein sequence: CASSLVGADTQYF.

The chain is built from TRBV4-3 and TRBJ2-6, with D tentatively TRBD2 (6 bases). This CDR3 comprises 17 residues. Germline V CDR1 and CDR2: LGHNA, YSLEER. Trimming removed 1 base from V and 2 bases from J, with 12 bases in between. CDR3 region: CASSQVGRTTGANVLTF. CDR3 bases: TGCGCCAGCAGCCAAGTGGGGAGGACGACTGGGGCCAACGTCCTGACTTTC.

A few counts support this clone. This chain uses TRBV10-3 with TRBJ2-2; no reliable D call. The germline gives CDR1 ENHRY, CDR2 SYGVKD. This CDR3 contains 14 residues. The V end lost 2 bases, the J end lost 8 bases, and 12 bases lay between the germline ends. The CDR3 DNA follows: TGTGCCATCAGTGAGCGGCGCGACTCTGGGGAGCTGTTTTTT. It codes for CAISERRDSGELFF.

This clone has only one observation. The CDR3 DNA is TGCGCCAGCAGTATGGACGGGGTGGCAGGGTATGGCTACACCTTC. The encoded protein is CASSMDGVAGYGYTF. This rearrangement joins TRBV5-1 to TRBJ1-2, with TRBD1 as a possible D gene (5 bases). Trimming took off 5 bases at V and 5 bases at J, with 19 bases between the two ends. CDR1 and CDR2 from the germline V gene are SGHRS and YFSETQ. CDR3 length equals 15 residues.

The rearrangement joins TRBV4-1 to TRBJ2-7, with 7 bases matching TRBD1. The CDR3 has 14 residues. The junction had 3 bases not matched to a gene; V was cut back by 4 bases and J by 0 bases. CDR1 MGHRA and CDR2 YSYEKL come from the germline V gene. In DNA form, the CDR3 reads TGCGCCAGCAGCCCGGGACAGAGCTCCTACGAGCAGTACTTC. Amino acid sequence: CASSPGQSSYEQYF.

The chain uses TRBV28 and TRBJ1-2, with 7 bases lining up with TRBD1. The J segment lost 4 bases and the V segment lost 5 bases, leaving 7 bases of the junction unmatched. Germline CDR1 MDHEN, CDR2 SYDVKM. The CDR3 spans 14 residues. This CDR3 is CASSDSTGTYGYTF. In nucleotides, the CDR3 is TGTGCCAGCAGTGACTCGACAGGGACCTATGGCTACACCTTC.

The CDR3 DNA reads TGTGCTAGTTCCGCCTCGGGGTATGGCTACACCTTC. This encodes CASSASGYGYTF. The chain employs TRBV12-5 and TRBJ1-2; D is unclear. V was pared by 8 bases and J by 5 bases, with 12 bases between. CDR3 length: 12 residues. Per the germline V gene, CDR1 is LGHNT and CDR2 is FRNRAP. Full variable domain (outside the CDR3, taken from reference TRBV12-5 and TRBJ1-2): DARVTQTPRHKVTEMGQEVTMRCQPILGHNTVFWYRQTMMQGLELLAYFRNRAPLDDSGMPKDRFSAEMPDATLATLKIQPSEPRDSAVYFCASSASGYGYTFGSGTRLTVV.